This T cell receptor (beta chain) was documented in a study of shared clonotypes between healthy human individuals. The DNA input per sorted-subset replicate PCR was roughly 180 ng, corresponding to 25,000 to 30,000 T cell genomes. Assay: immunoSEQ multiplex PCR; the TCRdb copy retains only in-frame clones and omits some. The sample yields about 580,000 clones, 95% to 98% seen once. In the naive CD8 group, cells lacked CD45RO and were positively selected for CCR7, so terminally differentiated effector memory CD45RA+ cells were left out. The TCR comes from a man between 25 and 39 years old in good health. The sample consisted of naive CD8+ T cells sorted from blood.

The CDR3 loop reads CASSLWAAEAFF. The CDR3 DNA follows: TGTGCCAGCAGCTTATGGGCCGCTGAAGCTTTCTTT. The chain has TRBV11-2 and TRBJ1-1; D unclear. The ends were cut back, 2 bases at V and 6 bases at J, with 7 bases in the middle. This CDR3 is built from 12 residues. Germline V gene lookup returns CDR1 SGHAT and CDR2 FQNNGV.